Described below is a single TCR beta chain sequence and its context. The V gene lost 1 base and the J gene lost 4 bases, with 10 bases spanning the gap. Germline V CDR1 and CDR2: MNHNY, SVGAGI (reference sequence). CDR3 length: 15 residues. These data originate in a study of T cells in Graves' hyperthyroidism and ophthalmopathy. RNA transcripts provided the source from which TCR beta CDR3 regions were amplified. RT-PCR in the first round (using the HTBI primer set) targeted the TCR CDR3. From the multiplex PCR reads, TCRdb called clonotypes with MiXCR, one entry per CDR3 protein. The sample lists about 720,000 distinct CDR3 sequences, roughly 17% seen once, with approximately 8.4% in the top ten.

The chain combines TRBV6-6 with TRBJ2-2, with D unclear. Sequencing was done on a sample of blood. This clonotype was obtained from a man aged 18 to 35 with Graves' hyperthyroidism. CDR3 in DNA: TGTGCCAGCAGTTACTGGCCTCAGACCACCGGGGAGCTGTTTTTT. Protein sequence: CASSYWPQTTGELFF.